The 21 T cell receptor beta chains below were found in one sample sequenced in a study of CD8 T cells in ankylosing spondylitis. Whole-study results and caveats: One TCR beta motif, made up of eight or nine highly homologous variants, appeared characteristic of ankylosing spondylitis blood.

Using its own MiXCR run on the 5' RACE reads, TCRdb lists one record per CDR3 protein. The sample carries some 700,000 distinct CDR3 sequences, 19% recorded once. No antigen has been identified for these receptors. Input material: blood, either unsorted or a sorted T cell fraction (not recorded which). The receptors originated from a male donor with ankylosing spondylitis.

This clonotype occurred a few times. This sequence joins TRBV29-1 and TRBJ2-1; no clear D. The CDR3 is made up of 10 amino acids. From germline, CDR1 is SQVTM and CDR2 ANQGSEA. Deletions cut 5 bases from V and 9 bases from J, with 8 bases between. The chain's CDR3 is CSVRTGEQFF. The CDR3 nucleotides are TGCAGCGTTAGGACCGGTGAGCAGTTCTTC.

This clonotype has at least ten counts. The chain links TRBV27 to TRBJ2-7, with TRBD1 matching over 7 bases. The CDR3 runs to 13 residues. Losses at the gene ends were 6 bases for V and 3 bases for J; bases not matched to a gene: 5. CDR1 and CDR2 from the germline V gene are MNHEY and SMNVEV (reference sequence). CDR3 amino acids: CASSQTGNYEQYF. The CDR3, as DNA: TGTGCCAGCAGCCAGACAGGGAACTACGAGCAGTACTTC.

The chain couples TRBV11-2 to TRBJ2-3; TRBD1 or TRBD2 may be the D gene (5 bases each). Per germline, CDR1 SGHAT and CDR2 FQNNGV. This CDR3 has 15 residues. The V end lost 1 base, the J end lost 3 bases, and 11 bases lay between the germline ends. CDR3 sequence: CASSLALGGTDTQYF. CDR3 sequence (DNA): TGTGCCAGCAGCTTAGCTCTTGGGGGAACAGATACGCAGTATTTT.

The table lists this clonotype with a few counts. This rearrangement joins TRBV6-1 to TRBJ2-7; 9 bases fit TRBD2. The CDR3 contains 15 residues. V lost 1 base to trimming and J lost 2 bases; unmatched junction nucleotides: 3. Germline CDR1 MNHNS, CDR2 SASEGT. In nucleotides, the CDR3 is TGTGCCAGCAGTGAAGGACTAGCGGTCACCTACGAGCAGTACTTC. It codes for CASSEGLAVTYEQYF.

This clonotype appeared a few times. V usage is TRBV6-1 and J usage is TRBJ1-2; D possibly corresponds to TRBD1 (5 bases). This CDR3 contains 13 residues. V lost 6 bases and J lost 4, with 12 bases in between. Germline lookup yields CDR1 MNHNS and CDR2 SASEGT. CDR3 protein: CASRRDSFYGYTF. The CDR3 coding sequence is TGTGCCAGCAGGCGCGACAGCTTCTATGGCTACACCTTC.

CDR3 sequence (DNA): TGCAGTGCTAGAGATAGTGGAGCTAGCGGGTCTCAAGAGACCCAGTACTTC. Translating gives CSARDSGASGSQETQYF. The chain recombines TRBV20-1 with TRBJ2-5, with 8 bases identical to TRBD2. Germline values: CDR1 DFQATT, CDR2 SNEGSKA (reference sequence). The CDR3 is 17 amino acids. V was clipped by 0 bases and J by 2 bases; unmatched bases: 11.

The CDR3 DNA is TGCAGTGCTAGAGATCGGGACAAGACCTACAATGAGCAGTTCTTC. It translates to CSARDRDKTYNEQFF. V gene TRBV20-1 combines with J gene TRBJ2-1; tentatively, D is TRBD1 (6 bases). The ends were cut back, 0 bases at V and 2 bases at J, with 11 bases in the middle. From germline, CDR1 is DFQATT and CDR2 SNEGSKA (reference sequence). The CDR3 runs to 15 residues.

This chain connects TRBV6-2 or TRBV6-3 to TRBJ1-5; 8 bases fit TRBD1. The CDR3 sequence is 14 residues long. Germline assignment: CDR1 MNHEY and CDR2 SVGEGT. V trimming: 6 bases; J trimming: 7 bases; junction bases outside the gene matches: 8. This CDR3 is CASRNGQGGQPQHF. In nucleotides, the CDR3 is TGTGCCAGCAGAAACGGACAGGGAGGGCAGCCCCAGCATTTT.

This clonotype came up a few times. The V and J genes are TRBV9 and TRBJ2-3; D may be TRBD1 or TRBD2 (5 bases each). V was pared by 4 bases and J by 4 bases, with 16 bases between. Germline-derived CDR1 and CDR2 are SGDLS and YYNGEE. The CDR3 length is 15 residues. The chain's CDR3 is CASSPPEGPADTQYF. The CDR3, as DNA: TGTGCCAGCAGCCCACCAGAGGGACCCGCAGATACGCAGTATTTT.

A few counts support this clonotype. The chain has TRBV10-3 and TRBJ2-7; the match to TRBD2 covers 10 bases. Germline lookup yields CDR1 ENHRY and CDR2 SYGVKD. Trimming cost V 3 bases and J 3 bases; bases outside gene matches: 5. The CDR3 is made up of 15 amino acids. This CDR3 is CAISDQREGDYEQYF. The CDR3 region has the DNA TGTGCCATCAGTGATCAGCGGGAGGGGGACTACGAGCAGTACTTC.

This chain joins TRBV10-3 and TRBJ1-6, with TRBD1 as a possible D gene (5 bases). This CDR3 is 14 amino acids long. Germline CDR1 ENHRY, CDR2 SYGVKD. V lost 8 bases, J lost 3 bases, and 11 bases lay in between. CDR3 nucleotide sequence: TGTGCCATCGCGGGGCCAGACTATAATTCACCCCTCCACTTT. Amino acids: CAIAGPDYNSPLHF.

This clonotype was recorded a few times. The rearrangement uses TRBV5-4 and TRBJ1-4, with TRBD1 identical over 7 bases. The CDR3 has 13 amino acids. Germline V gene sequence: CDR1 SGHNT, CDR2 YYREEE (reference sequence). V trimming: 2 bases; J trimming: 8 bases; junction bases outside the gene matches: 3. The CDR3 region is CASSLGQDEKLFF. CDR3 bases: TGTGCCAGCAGCTTAGGACAGGACGAAAAACTGTTTTTT.

This clonotype was recorded a few times. The V gene is TRBV5-5, the J gene TRBJ2-2, with D perhaps TRBD2 (5 bases). V lost 6 bases, J lost 6 bases, and 15 bases lay in between. Germline assignment: CDR1 SGHKS and CDR2 YYEKEE (reference sequence). The CDR3 sequence is 14 residues long. CDR3 in amino acids: CASIRAMEAGELFF. The DNA of the CDR3 is TGTGCCAGCATCCGGGCTATGGAGGCCGGGGAGCTGTTTTTT. Full variable domain (rest looked up from reference TRBV5-5 and TRBJ2-2): DAGVTQSPTHLIKTRGQQVTLRCSPISGHKSVSWYQQVLGQGPQFIFQYYEKEERGRGNFPDRFSARQFPNYSSELNVNALLLGDSALYLCASIRAMEAGELFFGEGSRLTVL.

The chain recombines TRBV7-8 with TRBJ2-1; 11 bases line up with TRBD2. V was clipped by 3 bases and J by 6 bases; unmatched bases: 10. The CDR3 is 17 residues long. Germline values: CDR1 SGHVS, CDR2 FQNEAQ. The CDR3 DNA reads as TGTGCCAGCAGCTTGGCGATAGCGGGAGGGCCTAGCAATGAGCAGTTCTTC. This codes for CASSLAIAGGPSNEQFF.

This chain joins TRBV4-3 and TRBJ2-7, with a possible D match to TRBD1 (5 bases). The CDR3 contains 15 residues. The V gene lost 1 base and the J gene lost 4 bases, with 14 bases spanning the gap. Looked up from germline, CDR1 is LGHNA and CDR2 is YSLEER. The CDR3 bases are TGCGCCAGCAGCCAAGTTGGGCAGGGCACTTACGAGCAGTACTTC. This translates into CASSQVGQGTYEQYF.

The genes are TRBV7-9 and TRBJ2-5; D ambiguous. The germline V gene has CDR1 SEHNR and CDR2 FQNEAQ (reference sequence). This CDR3 is built from 16 residues. V gave up 3 bases and J gave up 1 base, with 15 bases separating them. In nucleotides, the CDR3 is TGTGCCAGCAGCTTCCCCGCAGCCTACGTCCAAGAGACCCAGTACTTC. Translation gives CASSFPAAYVQETQYF.

The chain links TRBV18 to TRBJ2-5, with 8 bases aligning to TRBD2. Germline trimming cut 2 bases from V and 3 bases from J; bases unmatched to any gene: 14. Germline lookup yields CDR1 KGHSH and CDR2 LQKENI. CDR3 size: 18 residues. The CDR3 coding sequence is TGTGCCAGCTCACCAGTGATTCCAACTAGCGGACCCAAAGAGACCCAGTACTTC. It is translated as CASSPVIPTSGPKETQYF. The entire variable domain, with the rest obtained from reference TRBV18 and TRBJ2-5, is as follows: NAGVMQNPRHLVRRRGQEARLRCSPMKGHSHVYWYRQLPEEGLKFMVYLQKENIIDESGMPKERFSAEFPKEGPSILRIQQVVRGDSAAYFCASSPVIPTSGPKETQYFGPGTRLLVL.

The table lists this clonotype with a few counts. This chain uses TRBV6-1 with TRBJ2-2; 8 positions agree with TRBD1. This CDR3 spans 15 amino acids. CDR1 and CDR2 (germline): MNHNS, SASEGT. The V and J ends lost 6 bases and 1 base, in that order; junction bases with no gene match: 4. The CDR3, as DNA: TGTGCCAGCAGCAAAGGGACAGGGAACACCGGGGAGCTGTTTTTT. Protein: CASSKGTGNTGELFF.

Only a few counts were recorded for this clonotype. The chain recombines TRBV4-3 with TRBJ2-4; D possibly uses TRBD1 or TRBD2 (6 bases each). Germline CDR1 LGHNA, CDR2 YSLEER. The CDR3 is made up of 15 amino acids. The V gene lost 0 bases and the J gene lost 5 bases, with 11 bases spanning the gap. This CDR3 is CASSQDAGEENIQYF. As DNA, the CDR3 is TGCGCCAGCAGCCAAGACGCAGGGGAGGAAAACATTCAGTACTTC.

The chain has TRBV20-1 and TRBJ1-6, with no clear D. The CDR3 totals 15 residues. CDR1 and CDR2 from the germline V gene are DFQATT and SNEGSKA (reference sequence). The CDR3 coding sequence is TGCACCTCCCTTCCTATCGGCTCCGAGGGATCACCCCTCCACTTT. Residues: CTSLPIGSEGSPLHF.

The chain employs TRBV5-1 and TRBJ1-2; D is ambiguous. Deletions cut 5 bases from V and 0 bases from J, with 8 bases between. There are 13 residues in the CDR3. Germline V lookup: CDR1 SGHRS, CDR2 YFSETQ. CDR3 sequence (DNA): TGCGCCAGCAGAGAGGCAGCTAACTATGGCTACACCTTC. It translates to CASREAANYGYTF. The entire variable domain, with the rest obtained from reference TRBV5-1 and TRBJ1-2, is as follows: KAGVTQTPRYLIKTRGQQVTLSCSPISGHRSVSWYQQTPGQGLQFLFEYFSETQRNKGNFPGRFSGRQFSNSRSEMNVSTLELGDSALYLCASREAANYGYTFGSGTRLTVV.